This T cell receptor beta chain was documented in a study of cytomegalovirus exposure and HLA in healthy donors. Notes on the study in general: Associated with cytomegalovirus, according to the listing, were some 180 TCR beta chains.

Some clones are missing from TCRdb's copy, which holds only in-frame ones; the method was immunoSEQ multiplex PCR. The profile covers just over 20,000 clones, with 95% to 97% appearing a single time and 10% taken by the ten largest. A word on this clone: The antigen is not known.

This sequence was found in a man younger than 40 in good health and CMV-seropositive. Sequenced: PBMCs.

The chain's CDR3 is CASSVLHQTGELFF. DNA of the CDR3: TGTGCCAGCAGCGTCCTCCACCAGACCGGGGAGCTGTTTTTT. The chain joins TRBV9 to TRBJ2-2; D is unclear. This CDR3 contains 14 residues. Germline V gene data show CDR1 as SGDLS and CDR2 as YYNGEE. V lost 2 bases, J lost 5 bases, and 10 bases lay in between.